The 10 T cell receptor beta chains presented below share a single source sample, sequenced in a study of PD-1 blockade in mismatch repair-deficient tumors. TCRdb keeps only in-frame clones here, not all; method: immunoSEQ multiplex PCR. The sample records about 51,000 clones, approximately 80% being singletons. Specimen: peripheral blood, collected 4 weeks after starting pembrolizumab. Receptor source: an adult with mismatch repair-deficient cancer.

The chain recombines TRBV7-2 with TRBJ2-6; D possibly corresponds to TRBD2 (5 bases). CDR3 length: 14 amino acids. V lost 5 bases and J 2 bases, leaving 7 bases between the germline ends. Germline V lookup: CDR1 SGHTA, CDR2 FQGNSA. The CDR3 DNA follows: TGTGCCAGCAGCCTCGGGACTGGGGCCAACGTCCTGACTTTC. Its protein product is CASSLGTGANVLTF.

This clone was picked up one time. The chain carries TRBV21-1 and TRBJ1-1; the listed D gene, TRBD1, was not tested against the DNA. TRBV21-1 is assigned pseudogene status. CDR3 length: 16 residues. Here the CDR3 DNA reads TGTGCCAGCAGCAGCCGGAGAAACAGGGTTCATGCTGAAGCTTTCTTT. Amino acid sequence: CASSSRRNRVHAEAFF.

The chain recombines TRBV27 with TRBJ1-1; 8 nucleotides line up with TRBD1. Germline loops: CDR1 MNHEY, CDR2 SMNVEV (reference sequence). V shed 5 bases and J 11 bases; nucleotides not matched to a gene: 10. The CDR3 spans 13 residues. Here the CDR3 DNA reads TGTGCCAGCAGTCCCCGGGACAGGCAAAAGGCTTTCTTT. Its translation is CASSPRDRQKAFF.

This chain links TRBV18 with TRBJ1-2; D is unresolved. The CDR3 is 16 amino acids. CDR1 KGHSH and CDR2 LQKENI come from the germline V gene. Trimming took 5 bases from V and 5 from J, leaving 21 bases between them. The CDR3: CASSGPTLTPPYGYTF. The CDR3 DNA follows: TGTGCCAGCTCAGGACCTACTCTTACTCCGCCATATGGCTACACCTTC.

The chain couples TRBV7-6 to TRBJ2-1; weak D call: TRBD2 (7 bases). V lost 0 bases and J lost 9, with 9 bases in between. The CDR3 sequence is 13 residues long. Germline V gene sequence: CDR1 SGHVS, CDR2 FNYEAQ. The CDR3 DNA is TGTGCCAGCAGCTTAGCGGGAGGGGGTGAGCAGTTCTTC. This gives the protein CASSLAGGGEQFF.

The V and J genes are TRBV2 and TRBJ2-3; 7 bases are shared with TRBD1. Germline V gene sequence: CDR1 SNHLY, CDR2 FYNNEI. V shed 6 bases, J shed 0 bases, and the junction held 6 bases outside the gene matches. The CDR3 extends over 15 amino acids. The CDR3 sequence is CASSTGQPSTDTQYF. The CDR3 coding sequence is TGTGCCAGCAGCACGGGACAGCCGAGCACAGATACGCAGTATTTT.

This chain links TRBV6-1 with TRBJ2-7; D possibly corresponds to TRBD1 (5 bases). V dropped 8 bases and J dropped 0 bases, with 14 bases sitting between them. Germline CDR1 MNHNS, CDR2 SASEGT. The CDR3 has 14 residues. The CDR3 DNA reads as TGTGCCAGCGTCTGGGGCCGCAGCTCCTACGAGCAGTACTTC. Translation gives CASVWGRSSYEQYF.

This chain links TRBV6-5 with TRBJ2-6; no clear D gene. This CDR3 contains 13 residues. V was clipped by 8 bases and J by 1 base, with 6 bases between them. Per the germline V gene, CDR1 is MNHEY and CDR2 is SVGAGI. The CDR3 here is CASCASGANVLTF. CDR3 sequence (DNA): TGTGCCAGCTGCGCATCTGGGGCCAACGTCCTGACTTTC.

V gene TRBV25-1 combines with J gene TRBJ2-5; D perhaps matches TRBD1 (5 bases). CDR1 is MGHDK and CDR2 is SYGVNS in the germline V gene. V lost 6 bases to trimming and J lost 5 bases, with 13 bases between them. CDR3 size: 13 residues. CDR3 amino acids: CASSRTGDETQYF. The CDR3 coding sequence is TGTGCCAGCAGCCGAACAGGTGACGAGACCCAGTACTTC.

The chain's CDR3 is CASSVAPEATSTDTQYF. The DNA of the CDR3 is TGTGCCAGCAGCGTAGCTCCGGAGGCCACTAGCACAGATACGCAGTATTTT. This chain links TRBV9 with TRBJ2-3, with a possible D match to TRBD2 (5 bases). Per the germline V gene, CDR1 is SGDLS and CDR2 is YYNGEE. Trimming cost V 0 bases and J 0 bases, with 14 bases left between them. The CDR3 loop spans 17 amino acids.